The rows below give T cell receptor beta chains drawn from one sample of a study of control samples from healthy donors and cancer patients. TCRdb keeps only in-frame clones here, not all; method: immunoSEQ multiplex PCR. The repertoire holds about 89,000 clones, with over 65% as singletons. The sequenced sample consisted of blood. Receptors were obtained from a woman between 35 and 50 years old in good health. Both conserved end residues are part of each CDR3. Fields, in order: J gene, V gene, D gene, clone size, CDR3 DNA, CDR3 protein. A D gene is named only where the DNA matches it firmly. Clone size is given for some rows only: seen once, a few or many times, or a class if the clone is expanded.

>TRBJ2-1|TRBV14|TRBD2|-
TGTGCCAGCAGCCCTACCATTATTCGGACTAGCGGGAAATACAATGAGCAGTTCTTC
CASSPTIIRTSGKYNEQFF
>TRBJ1-2|TRBV10-3|-|-
TGTGCCATCAGCCTGAATCCCCAGATGAGGGGCGACTATGGCTACACCTTC
CAISLNPQMRGDYGYTF
>TRBJ2-1|TRBV12-5|TRBD2|-
TGTGCTAGTGGTTTGTCCGGGACTAGCGGATTTAGGGAGCAGTTCTTC
CASGLSGTSGFREQFF
>TRBJ1-1|TRBV21-1|-|few
TGTGCCAGCAGCAGACCGGGAGGCCTGCCGGTGGCTGAAGCTTTCTTT
CASSRPGGLPVAEAFF
>TRBJ1-1|TRBV4-3|-|-
TGCGCCAGCAGCCAGGCGGAGGGGAACACTGAAGCTTTCTTT
CASSQAEGNTEAFF
>TRBJ1-5|TRBV27|-|few
TGTGCCAGCAGCGTCATGTCGGGGCAGCCCCAGCATTTT
CASSVMSGQPQHF
>TRBJ1-1|TRBV7-8|-|-
TGTGCCAGCAGCTGGGGCGGAGGGGCCGGCGAGGGAGCTTTCTTT
CASSWGGGAGEGAFF
>TRBJ2-1|TRBV7-2|TRBD2|-
TGTGCCAGCAGCTCATCCCTCAGACTAGCGGACAATGGGCAGTTCTTC
CASSSSLRLADNGQFF
>TRBJ1-3|TRBV6-5|-|-
TGTGCCAGCAGGCTCCGCCCGGGAAACACCATATATTTT
CASRLRPGNTIYF
>TRBJ1-1|TRBV5-1|-|few
TGCGCCAGCAGCTTGGGGCCCGCGAACACTGAAGCTTTCTTT
CASSLGPANTEAFF
>TRBJ1-4|TRBV29-1|-|-
TGCAGCGTTGGGGGAGATGGTGAAAAACTGTTTTTT
CSVGGDGEKLFF
>TRBJ1-6|TRBV2|-|-
TGTGCCAGTTTAACGGGGGAGTATTCACCCCTCCACTTT
CASLTGEYSPLHF
>TRBJ1-4|TRBV10-3|-|-
TGTGCCATCAGTGAGGGATTGACAACAACTAATGAAAAACTGTTTTTT
CAISEGLTTTNEKLFF
>TRBJ2-3|TRBV14|TRBD1|-
TGTGCCAGCAGCCAAGGGACAGGGGGCACAGATACGCAGTATTTT
CASSQGTGGTDTQYF
>TRBJ1-1|TRBV3-1/TRBV3-2|-|-
TGTGCCAGCAGGCCGGGACTAATTGCTAACACTGAAGCTTTCTTT
CASRPGLIANTEAFF